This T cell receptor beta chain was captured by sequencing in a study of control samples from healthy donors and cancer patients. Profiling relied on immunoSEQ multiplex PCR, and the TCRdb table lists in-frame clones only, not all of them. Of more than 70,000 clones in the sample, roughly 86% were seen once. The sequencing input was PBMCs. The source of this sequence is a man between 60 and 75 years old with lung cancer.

The CDR3 loop reads CASGDTGGANYGYTF. The CDR3 DNA reads as TGTGCTAGTGGCGACACAGGGGGCGCTAACTATGGCTACACCTTC. This chain links TRBV12-5 with TRBJ1-2; TRBD1 matches at 9 bases. The CDR3 length is 15 residues. Germline CDR1 LGHNT, CDR2 FRNRAP. The V segment lost 6 bases and the J segment 0 bases; nucleotides outside the gene matches: 5.